The rows below give T cell receptor beta chains drawn from one sample of a study of cytomegalovirus exposure and HLA in healthy donors. Method: immunoSEQ multiplex PCR; TCRdb's copy keeps in-frame clones and lacks some. Counted here are roughly 61,000 clones, over 75% occurring once; the ten biggest clones make up around 5.4%. The sequenced sample was PBMCs. These receptors came from a male donor in good health and CMV-seronegative. The CDR3 runs from the conserved cysteine through the conserved F or W. D genes are given only for firm matches. Size values are once, few and many counts, or a class for expanded clones, and some rows have none.

j_gene,v_gene,abundance,d_gene,len,CDR3aa,CDR3nt
TRBJ2-6,TRBV7-8,.,.,15,CASRLYSSGANVLTF,TGTGCCAGCAGGCTCTACAGCTCTGGGGCCAACGTCCTGACTTTC
TRBJ2-7,TRBV19,.,TRBD2,16,CASSVKLSGGPSEQYF,TGTGCCAGTAGTGTGAAGCTAAGCGGGGGGCCCAGCGAGCAGTACTTC
TRBJ1-2,TRBV5-6,few,.,13,CASSLGRDYGYTF,TGTGCCAGCAGCTTAGGCAGGGACTATGGCTACACCTTC
TRBJ2-7,TRBV6-1,.,TRBD1,15,CASREGTGRFYEQYF,TGTGCCAGCAGAGAGGGGACAGGGAGATTTTACGAGCAGTACTTC
TRBJ2-3,TRBV6-6,.,TRBD1,15,CASAETGTAFDTQYF,TGTGCCAGCGCCGAAACGGGGACAGCTTTTGATACGCAGTATTTT
TRBJ1-4,TRBV5-1,.,.,15,CASSYKSELGEKLFF,TGCGCCAGCAGCTACAAGTCGGAGCTAGGTGAAAAACTGTTTTTT
TRBJ2-1,TRBV6-1,.,.,15,CASSGGPWGRGEQFF,TGTGCCAGCAGTGGGGGACCTTGGGGGCGTGGTGAGCAGTTCTTC
TRBJ1-5,TRBV30,.,.,17,CAWRPRAHRRGNQPQHF,TGTGCCTGGAGACCTCGGGCACATCGGAGGGGCAATCAGCCCCAGCATTTT
TRBJ1-5,TRBV2,few,TRBD1,16,CASARTGTVNNQPQHF,TGTGCCAGCGCTCGGACAGGGACGGTAAATAATCAGCCCCAGCATTTT
TRBJ2-2,TRBV4-1,.,.,16,CASSQAGQSNTGELFF,TGCGCCAGCAGCCAAGCAGGACAGAGTAACACCGGGGAGCTGTTTTTT
TRBJ2-3,TRBV10-1,.,TRBD2,17,CASSESTTGGPADTQYF,TGCGCCAGCAGTGAGTCGACGACGGGGGGGCCGGCAGATACGCAGTATTTT
TRBJ1-6,TRBV7-2,few,TRBD1,14,CASSSTGVGSPLHF,TGTGCCAGCAGCTCGACAGGGGTTGGCTCACCCCTCCACTTT
TRBJ2-7,TRBV7-3,.,.,14,CASSPQGNSYEQYF,TGTGCCAGCAGCCCCCAGGGCAACTCCTACGAGCAGTACTTC
TRBJ2-1,TRBV30,once,.,15,CAWSVAPSSYNEQFF,TGTGCCTGGAGTGTAGCCCCGAGCTCCTACAATGAGCAGTTCTTC
TRBJ1-1,TRBV7-9,.,.,15,CASSSLRERRTEAFF,TGTGCCAGCAGCTCCCTAAGGGAGAGGCGCACTGAAGCTTTCTTT
TRBJ2-7,TRBV6-1,.,.,14,CASSESWGPYEQYF,TGTGCCAGCAGTGAATCTTGGGGGCCCTACGAGCAGTACTTC
TRBJ2-6,TRBV19,.,.,13,CASSITSGRALTF,TGTGCCAGTAGTATTACGAGCGGCCGGGCCCTGACTTTC
TRBJ1-2,TRBV25-1,.,TRBD1,17,CASSKTGTGGLGYGYTF,TGTGCCAGCAGTAAAACCGGGACAGGGGGTTTAGGATATGGCTACACCTTC
TRBJ2-1,TRBV7-9,.,TRBD1,16,CASSPIDRGSYNEQFF,TGTGCCAGCAGCCCCATCGACAGGGGCTCCTACAATGAGCAGTTCTTC
TRBJ2-1,TRBV7-2,.,TRBD2,14,CASSLDLAANEQFF,TGTGCCAGCAGCTTAGATCTAGCGGCCAATGAGCAGTTCTTC
TRBJ1-1,TRBV19,once,.,14,CASSIGSPNTEAFF,TGTGCCAGTAGTATTGGCAGTCCGAACACTGAAGCTTTCTTT
TRBJ1-5,TRBV19,.,.,16,CASSPVKGCCNQPQHF,TGTGCCAGTAGCCCAGTGAAGGGGTGCTGCAATCAGCCCCAGCATTTT
TRBJ1-5,TRBV7-2,.,TRBD1,14,CASSFPGQGQPQHF,TGTGCCAGCAGCTTTCCGGGACAGGGCCAGCCCCAGCATTTT
TRBJ2-3,TRBV6-4,.,TRBD1,13,CASSDQGADTQYF,TGTGCCAGCAGTGATCAGGGGGCAGATACGCAGTATTTT
TRBJ2-7,TRBV7-2,few,TRBD1,15,CASSLARDRGYEQYF,TGTGCCAGCAGCTTAGCTCGCGACAGGGGGTACGAGCAGTACTTC
TRBJ1-6,TRBV7-6,few,.,13,CASSLPDNSPLHF,TGTGCCAGCAGCTTACCCGATAATTCACCCCTCCACTTT
TRBJ1-1,TRBV5-1,.,TRBD1,15,CASSRPTGGNTEAFF,TGCGCCAGCAGCCGCCCGACAGGGGGGAACACTGAAGCTTTCTTT
TRBJ2-3,TRBV7-9,few,.,13,CASSPRGPDTQYF,TGTGCCAGCAGCCCCCGTGGGCCCGATACGCAGTATTTT
TRBJ1-5,TRBV29-1,.,TRBD1,14,CSVELQGGTQPQHF,TGCAGCGTTGAGTTACAGGGGGGGACTCAGCCCCAGCATTTT
TRBJ2-6,TRBV6-5,.,.,16,CASSFHGRGGANVLTF,TGTGCCAGCAGTTTCCACGGACGCGGGGGGGCCAACGTCCTGACTTTC
TRBJ2-7,TRBV18,.,.,15,CASSPPHTGYYEQYF,TGTGCCAGCTCACCACCGCACACAGGCTACTACGAGCAGTACTTC
TRBJ1-2,TRBV11-2,once,.,16,CASSLSVRGSNYGYTF,TGTGCCAGCAGCTTAAGTGTCAGGGGCTCTAACTATGGCTACACCTTC
TRBJ2-7,TRBV18,.,.,17,CASSPTPPRSIEYEQYF,TGTGCCAGCTCACCGACACCCCCCAGGTCCATTGAATACGAGCAGTACTTC
TRBJ2-5,TRBV6-4,once,TRBD2,16,CASSDLLAGGRETQYF,TGTGCCAGCAGTGACTTACTAGCGGGGGGGCGAGAGACCCAGTACTTC
TRBJ1-4,TRBV28,.,TRBD1,18,CASSWWMTGDPSNEKLFF,TGTGCCAGCAGTTGGTGGATGACAGGGGATCCTAGTAATGAAAAACTGTTTTTT
TRBJ1-2,TRBV27,once,.,14,CASSPTPASMAEAF,TGTGCCAGCAGTCCTACACCAGCTTCTATGGCTGAGGCCTTC
TRBJ2-3,TRBV11-2,.,TRBD2,15,CASSFERGGYDTQYF,TGTGCCAGCAGCTTCGAGCGGGGGGGCTACGATACGCAGTATTTT
TRBJ2-7,TRBV9,.,.,16,CASSSAPGQPEVEQYF,TGTGCCAGCAGCTCAGCCCCTGGACAGCCGGAGGTCGAGCAGTACTTC
TRBJ1-2,TRBV5-1,.,TRBD1,14,CASSNPGGQASYTF,TGCGCCAGCAGCAACCCGGGGGGACAGGCAAGCTACACCTTC
TRBJ2-7,TRBV6-5,few,.,15,CASLPSGGGSYEQYF,TGTGCCAGCCTCCCCTCGGGGGGCGGCTCCTACGAGCAGTACTTC
TRBJ1-1,TRBV10-3,.,.,15,CAISEGQIMNTEAFF,TGTGCCATCAGTGAAGGACAGATTATGAACACTGAAGCTTTCTTT